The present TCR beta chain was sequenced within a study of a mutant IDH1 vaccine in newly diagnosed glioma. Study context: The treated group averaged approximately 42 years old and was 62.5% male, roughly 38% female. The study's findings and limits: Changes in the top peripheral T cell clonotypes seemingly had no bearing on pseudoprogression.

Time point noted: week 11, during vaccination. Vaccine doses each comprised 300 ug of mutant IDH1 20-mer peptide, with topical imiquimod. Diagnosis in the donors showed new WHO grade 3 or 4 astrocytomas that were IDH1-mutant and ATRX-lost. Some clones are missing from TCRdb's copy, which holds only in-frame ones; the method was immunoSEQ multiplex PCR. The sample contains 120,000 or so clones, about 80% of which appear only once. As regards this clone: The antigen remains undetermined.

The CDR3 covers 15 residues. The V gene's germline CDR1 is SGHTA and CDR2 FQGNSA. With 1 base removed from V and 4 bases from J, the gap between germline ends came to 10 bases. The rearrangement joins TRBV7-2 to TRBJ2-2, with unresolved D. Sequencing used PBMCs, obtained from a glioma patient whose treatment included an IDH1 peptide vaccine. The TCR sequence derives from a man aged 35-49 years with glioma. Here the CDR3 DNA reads TGTGCCAGCAGCTTAGAGAATATGGGCACCGGGGAGCTGTTTTTT. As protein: CASSLENMGTGELFF.